The 6 T cell receptor beta chains below come from one sample, sequenced in a study of Ad26.COV2.S vaccination and SARS-CoV-2 variants. Clones were read by immunoSEQ multiplex PCR, and TCRdb kept only the in-frame ones, dropping some. The sample holds about 400,000 clones, about 89% seen once. The treatment: about 20 received Ad26.COV2.S at low or high dose, single or two shots; roughly 5 received placebo; per-sample allocation not given. The investigators took samples on day 63 after the first vaccine or placebo injection. Sequenced here: peripheral blood, sampled in a trial of Ad26.COV2.S vaccine versus placebo. These receptors all come from a person between 18 and 60 years old who received the Ad26.COV2.S COVID-19 vaccine or a placebo.

The rearrangement links TRBV18 to TRBJ1-2; possibly TRBD1 for D (5 bases). CDR1 is KGHSH and CDR2 is LQKENI in the germline V gene. Trimming removed 8 bases from V and 2 bases from J, with 15 bases in between. The CDR3 is made up of 14 amino acids. The CDR3 protein is CASRGDTLNYGYTF. The CDR3 coding sequence is TGTGCCAGCAGGGGAGACACATTGAACTATGGCTACACCTTC. The full variable domain, completed using reference TRBV18 and TRBJ1-2, is NAGVMQNPRHLVRRRGQEARLRCSPMKGHSHVYWYRQLPEEGLKFMVYLQKENIIDESGMPKERFSAEFPKEGPSILRIQQVVRGDSAAYFCASRGDTLNYGYTFGSGTRLTVV.

The rearrangement joins TRBV5-4 to TRBJ2-7; D remains ambiguous. The germline gives CDR1 SGHNT, CDR2 YYREEE (reference sequence). This CDR3 has 11 amino acids. Between the trimmed V and J ends, which lost 4 bases and 2 bases, there was a span of 4 bases. CDR3 DNA sequence: TGTGCCAGCAGCCCTGCCTACGAGCAGTACTTC. Its translation: CASSPAYEQYF.

The rearrangement joins TRBV12-5 to TRBJ2-7, with 7 bases identical to TRBD2. CDR3 length: 18 amino acids. V gave up 4 bases and J gave up 2 bases; unmatched junction bases: 17. The germline gives CDR1 LGHNT, CDR2 FRNRAP. The DNA of the CDR3 is TGTGCTAGTGGTTCACGTCCACCCCTCACTAGCGCGACCTACGAGCAGTACTTC. As protein: CASGSRPPLTSATYEQYF.

This chain links TRBV12-5 with TRBJ2-1; D not certain. Germline V gene data show CDR1 as LGHNT and CDR2 as FRNRAP. This CDR3 has 13 residues. V dropped 3 bases and J dropped 4 bases, with 7 bases sitting between them. In DNA form, the CDR3 reads TGTGCTAGTGGTTTCCGAACTTACAATGAGCAGTTCTTC. It yields the protein CASGFRTYNEQFF.

V usage is TRBV12-2 and J usage is TRBJ1-2. TRBV12-2 is annotated as a pseudogene. The CDR3 extends over 15 amino acids. For the CDR3, the DNA is TGTGCAAGTCGCTTAGTGCGTGAGGGACTGGAGGGCTACACCTTC. Its protein product is CASRLVREGLEGYTF.

The chain is built from TRBV19 and TRBJ1-2; D may be TRBD1 (5 bases). CDR1 LNHDA and CDR2 SQIVND come from the germline V gene (reference sequence). V lost 3 bases to trimming and J lost 6 bases, with 14 bases between them. This CDR3 has 14 amino acids. CDR3 in amino acids: CASSISTGSNGYTF. In DNA form, the CDR3 reads TGTGCCAGTAGTATCAGTACAGGTTCAAATGGCTACACCTTC. The variable domain in full, completed from reference TRBV19 and TRBJ1-2, reads DGGITQSPKYLFRKEGQNVTLSCEQNLNHDAMYWYRQDPGQGLRLIYYSQIVNDFQKGDIAEGYSVSREKKESFPLTVTSAQKNPTAFYLCASSISTGSNGYTFGSGTRLTVV.